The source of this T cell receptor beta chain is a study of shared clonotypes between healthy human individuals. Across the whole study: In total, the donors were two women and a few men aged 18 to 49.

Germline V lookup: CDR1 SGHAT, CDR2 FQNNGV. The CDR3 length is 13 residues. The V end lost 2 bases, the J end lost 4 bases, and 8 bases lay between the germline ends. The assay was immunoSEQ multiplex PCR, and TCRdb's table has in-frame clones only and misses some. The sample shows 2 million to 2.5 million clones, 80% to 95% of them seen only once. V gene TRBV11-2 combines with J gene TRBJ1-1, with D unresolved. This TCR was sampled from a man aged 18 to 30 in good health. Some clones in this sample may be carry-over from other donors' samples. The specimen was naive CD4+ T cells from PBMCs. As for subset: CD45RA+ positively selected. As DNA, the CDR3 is TGTGCCAGCAGCTTATTACAGAGCACTGAAGCTTTCTTT. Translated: CASSLLQSTEAFF.